A selection of T cell receptor beta chains follows, all from one sample in a study of T cell changes during pregnancy in multiple sclerosis. Produced via immunoSEQ multiplex PCR; TCRdb's table is partial and in-frame only. The data show about 40,000 clones, with around 89% seen just once and more than 0.5% held by the top ten. The sequences come from CD4+ T cells from peripheral blood mononuclear cells, collected in the first trimester of pregnancy. The receptors here all came from a female donor with multiple sclerosis, enrolled in a pregnancy study. Both conserved end residues are part of each CDR3. A D gene is named only where the DNA matches it firmly.

V gene,D gene,J gene,CDR3 protein,CDR3 DNA
TRBV7-9,.,TRBJ2-7,CASSWGQGLIHEQYF,TGTGCCAGTTCCTGGGGCCAGGGCTTGATCCACGAGCAGTACTTC
TRBV18,TRBD1,TRBJ1-2,CASSDRDSYGYTF,TGTGCCAGCTCGGACCGGGACAGTTATGGCTACACCTTC
TRBV4-3,.,TRBJ1-6,CASSQGPLAGNSPLHF,TGCGCCAGCAGCCAAGGGCCCCTGGCGGGGAATTCACCCCTCCACTTT
TRBV30,.,TRBJ2-5,CAWSEQSRETQYF,TGTGCCTGGAGTGAGCAGTCGAGGGAGACCCAGTACTTC
TRBV7-2,.,TRBJ2-1,CASSLKQALYNEQFF,TGTGCCAGCAGCTTAAAGCAGGCGTTATACAATGAGCAGTTCTTC
TRBV2,.,TRBJ1-2,CASSPDRIFYGYTF,TGTGCCAGCAGTCCTGACAGAATCTTCTATGGCTACACCTTC
TRBV30,.,TRBJ2-7,CAWSGGGPYEQYF,TGTGCCTGGAGTGGGGGGGGCCCCTACGAGCAGTACTTC
TRBV19,.,TRBJ1-1,CASRGQGSTEAFF,TGTGCCAGTAGAGGGCAGGGATCCACTGAAGCTTTCTTT
TRBV5-1,TRBD1,TRBJ1-2,CASSLSVGTDGYTF,TGCGCCAGCAGCTTGTCGGTGGGGACAGATGGCTACACCTTC
TRBV30,.,TRBJ2-1,CAWSELRTWSGRGDLHEQFF,TGTGCCTGGAGTGAGTTAAGGACATGGTCGGGGAGGGGGGATCTACATGAGCAGTTCTTC